The clone carrying this TCR beta chain was detected only a few times. What it binds is not known. Assay used: immunoSEQ multiplex PCR; TCRdb lists only in-frame clones, some missing. Of some 15,000 clones in the sample, roughly 83% were seen once. Time point of the sample: pre-treatment baseline. This entry belongs to a study of blood T cell dynamics during melanoma immunotherapy. Notes on the study in general: It remained unknown if the driving T cell clones were melanoma-specific.

Between the trimmed V and J ends, which lost 3 bases and 5 bases, there was a span of 2 bases. The germline V gene has CDR1 MNHNS and CDR2 SASEGT. The CDR3 is 11 amino acids. This specimen was blood, taken from a patient treated with checkpoint blockade. This rearrangement joins TRBV6-1 to TRBJ2-1; D is ambiguous. The TCR was taken from a human donor with melanoma. The CDR3 DNA reads TGTGCCAGCAGTGACGACAATGAGCAGTTCTTC. Amino acid sequence: CASSDDNEQFF.